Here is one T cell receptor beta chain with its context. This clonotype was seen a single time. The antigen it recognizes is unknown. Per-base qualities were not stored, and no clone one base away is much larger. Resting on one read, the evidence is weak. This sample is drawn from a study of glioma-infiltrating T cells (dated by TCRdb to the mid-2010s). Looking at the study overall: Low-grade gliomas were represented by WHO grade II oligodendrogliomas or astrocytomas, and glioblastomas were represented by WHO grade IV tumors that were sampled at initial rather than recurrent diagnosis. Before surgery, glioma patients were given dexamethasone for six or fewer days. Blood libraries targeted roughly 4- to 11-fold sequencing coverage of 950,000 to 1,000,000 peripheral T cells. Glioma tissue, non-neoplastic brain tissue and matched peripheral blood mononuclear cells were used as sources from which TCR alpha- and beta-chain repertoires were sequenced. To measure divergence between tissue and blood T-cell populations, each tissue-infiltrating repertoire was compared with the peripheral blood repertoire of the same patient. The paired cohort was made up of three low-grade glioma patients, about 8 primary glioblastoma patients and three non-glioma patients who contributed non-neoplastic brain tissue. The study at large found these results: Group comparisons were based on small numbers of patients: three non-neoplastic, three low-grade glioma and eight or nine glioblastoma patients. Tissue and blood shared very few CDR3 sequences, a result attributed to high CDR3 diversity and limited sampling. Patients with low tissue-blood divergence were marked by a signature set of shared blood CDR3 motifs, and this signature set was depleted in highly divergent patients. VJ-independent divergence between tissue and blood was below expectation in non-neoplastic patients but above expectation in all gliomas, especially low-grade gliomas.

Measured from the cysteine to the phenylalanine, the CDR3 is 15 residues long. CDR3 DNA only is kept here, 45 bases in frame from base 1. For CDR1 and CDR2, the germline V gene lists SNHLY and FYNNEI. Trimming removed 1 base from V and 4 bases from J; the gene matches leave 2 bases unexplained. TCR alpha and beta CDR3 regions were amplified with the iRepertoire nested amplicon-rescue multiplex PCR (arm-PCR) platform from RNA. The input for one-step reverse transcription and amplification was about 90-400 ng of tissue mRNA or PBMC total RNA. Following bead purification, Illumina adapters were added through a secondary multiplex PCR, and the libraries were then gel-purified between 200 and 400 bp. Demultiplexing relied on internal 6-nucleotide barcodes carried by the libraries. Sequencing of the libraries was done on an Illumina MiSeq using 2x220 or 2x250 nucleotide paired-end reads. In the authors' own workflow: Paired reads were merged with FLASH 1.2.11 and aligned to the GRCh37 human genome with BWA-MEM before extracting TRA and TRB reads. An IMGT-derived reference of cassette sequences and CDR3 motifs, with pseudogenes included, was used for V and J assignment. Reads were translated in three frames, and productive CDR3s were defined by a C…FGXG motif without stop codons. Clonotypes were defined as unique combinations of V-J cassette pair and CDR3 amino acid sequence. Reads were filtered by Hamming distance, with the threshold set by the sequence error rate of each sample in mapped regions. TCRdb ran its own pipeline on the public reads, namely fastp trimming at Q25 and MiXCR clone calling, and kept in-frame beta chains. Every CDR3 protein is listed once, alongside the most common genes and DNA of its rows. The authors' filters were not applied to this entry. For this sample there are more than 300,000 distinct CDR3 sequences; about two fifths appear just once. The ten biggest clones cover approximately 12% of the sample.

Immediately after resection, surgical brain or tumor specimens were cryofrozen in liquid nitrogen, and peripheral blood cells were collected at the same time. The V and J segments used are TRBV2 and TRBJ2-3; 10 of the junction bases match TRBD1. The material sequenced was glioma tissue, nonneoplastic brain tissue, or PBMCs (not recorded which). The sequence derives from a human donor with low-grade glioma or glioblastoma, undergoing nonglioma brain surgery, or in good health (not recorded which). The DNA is TGTGCCAGCAGTGAAGGACAGGGGGCTTCAGATACGCAGTATTTT. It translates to CASSEGQGASDTQYF.